These 26 T cell receptor beta chains were sequenced from one sample in a study of blood T cell repertoires in COVID-19. The repertoire was sequenced with immunoSEQ multiplex PCR; TCRdb's copy has only in-frame clones and lacks some. In the table there are 200,000 to 250,000 clones, approximately 78% of which are singletons. Material: PBMCs or T cells enriched from blood (not recorded which). The receptors originated from a man between 35 and 55 years old who had recovered from COVID-19.

The chain combines TRBV27 with TRBJ1-1; 8 bases agree with TRBD1. Germline-derived CDR1 and CDR2 are MNHEY and SMNVEV (reference sequence). This CDR3 region has 14 residues. The trim removed 2 bases at V and 4 bases at J, leaving 3 bases unmatched. The CDR3 here is CASSLGQGITEAFF. CDR3 coding DNA: TGTGCCAGCAGTTTAGGACAGGGTATCACTGAAGCTTTCTTT.

The chain carries TRBV2 and TRBJ1-3, with D maybe TRBD1 (5 bases). The CDR3 has 15 residues. Trimming stripped 4 bases from V and 2 bases from J, with 12 bases between. Per the germline V gene, CDR1 is SNHLY and CDR2 is FYNNEI. This CDR3 is CASSVRGSAGNTIYF. The CDR3 bases are TGTGCCAGCAGTGTCCGGGGGTCGGCTGGAAACACCATATATTTT.

The chain has TRBV9 and TRBJ1-3; 9 nucleotides match TRBD1. With V trimmed by 4 bases and J by 4 bases, 3 bases remained unmatched. The CDR3 has 14 amino acids. CDR1 is SGDLS, CDR2 YYNGEE, per germline. The CDR3 region is CASSPGTGGNTIYF. CDR3 DNA sequence: TGTGCCAGCAGCCCTGGGACAGGGGGAAACACCATATATTTT. Full variable domain (outside the CDR3, taken from reference TRBV9 and TRBJ1-3): DSGVTQTPKHLITATGQRVTLRCSPRSGDLSVYWYQQSLDQGLQFLIQYYNGEERAKGNILERFSAQQFPDLHSELNLSSLELGDSALYFCASSPGTGGNTIYFGEGSWLTVV.

The J gene is TRBJ1-1, the V gene TRBV5-1; D is possibly TRBD1 (6 bases). The CDR3 extends over 12 amino acids. With 0 bases removed from V and 11 bases from J, the gap between germline ends came to 11 bases. CDR1 and CDR2 from the germline V gene are SGHRS and YFSETQ. CDR3 in DNA: TGCGCCAGCAGCTTGGAGCGGGGGCTGGCTTTCTTT. Residues: CASSLERGLAFF.

The V gene is TRBV5-1, the J gene TRBJ2-3; a weak D match, TRBD2 (6 bases). The CDR3 spans 17 residues. Germline lookup yields CDR1 SGHRS and CDR2 YFSETQ. V was pared by 4 bases and J by 1 base, with 19 bases between. The DNA for the CDR3 is TGCGCCAGCAGCCCAAATCCGACTAGTTGGGGCACAGATACGCAGTATTTT. This sequence encodes CASSPNPTSWGTDTQYF.

The chain is built from TRBV6-1 and TRBJ2-3; 9 bases align to TRBD1. V shed 3 bases and J 4 bases; nucleotides not matched to a gene: 2. Germline V gene lookup returns CDR1 MNHNS and CDR2 SASEGT. This CDR3 is 14 amino acids long. The CDR3 nucleotides read TGTGCCAGCAGTGAGGACAGGGGCGCAGATACGCAGTATTTT. Translation: CASSEDRGADTQYF.

This clone appeared a single time. The rearrangement links TRBV7-9 to TRBJ1-4, with TRBD1 matching over 9 bases. Germline trimming cut 7 bases from V and 4 bases from J; bases unmatched to any gene: 4. CDR1 is SEHNR and CDR2 is FQNEAQ in the germline V gene (reference sequence). CDR3 length: 14 residues. CDR3 loop: CASTTGQGNEKLFF. In nucleotides, the CDR3 is TGTGCCAGCACCACGGGACAGGGTAATGAAAAACTGTTTTTT.

Written as DNA, the CDR3 is TGCGCCAGCAGTGAGGCCCCACTAGGTGGGGAGACCCAGTACTTC. This codes for CASSEAPLGGETQYF. This chain links TRBV10-1 with TRBJ2-5; D perhaps matches TRBD2 (5 bases). This CDR3 comprises 15 residues. Per the germline V gene, CDR1 is WNHNN and CDR2 is SYGVQD (reference sequence). V shed 2 bases and J shed 5 bases, with 15 bases lying between them.

V is TRBV5-1 and J is TRBJ2-5; weak D call: TRBD1 (7 bases). V lost 2 bases to trimming and J lost 4 bases, with 12 bases between them. The CDR3 is made up of 14 amino acids. Germline V lookup: CDR1 SGHRS, CDR2 YFSETQ. CDR3 in DNA: TGCGCCAGCAGCTTCGCAGGGGGAGGAGAGACCCAGTACTTC. Its protein product is CASSFAGGGETQYF.

This chain connects TRBV19 to TRBJ1-1; D is uncertain. Per the germline V gene, CDR1 is LNHDA and CDR2 is SQIVND (reference sequence). Between the trimmed V and J ends, which lost 5 bases and 1 base, there was a span of 14 bases. The CDR3 spans 15 residues. The CDR3 loop is CASSSPRHRNTEAFF. The CDR3, as DNA: TGTGCCAGTAGTTCCCCACGACACCGGAACACTGAAGCTTTCTTT. The whole variable domain, remainder taken from reference TRBV19 and TRBJ1-1, is DGGITQSPKYLFRKEGQNVTLSCEQNLNHDAMYWYRQDPGQGLRLIYYSQIVNDFQKGDIAEGYSVSREKKESFPLTVTSAQKNPTAFYLCASSSPRHRNTEAFFGQGTRLTVV.

Comments on this clone: The germline gene is not matched at one end of the junction; a read error may be the cause. The chain joins TRBV5-1 to TRBJ2-3, with a possible D match to TRBD1 (6 bases). Looked up from germline, CDR1 is SGHRS and CDR2 is YFSETQ. This CDR3 has 17 amino acids. CDR3 amino acids: CTSTYKLQGEGTDTQYF. CDR3 DNA: TGCACCAGCACTTATAAACTACAGGGAGAAGGCACAGATACGCAGTATTTT.

The chain is built from TRBV9 and TRBJ2-7; the D gene is possibly TRBD1 (5 bases). This CDR3 contains 14 residues. In germline, CDR1 is SGDLS, CDR2 YYNGEE. V dropped 0 bases and J dropped 2 bases, with 9 bases sitting between them. In DNA form, the CDR3 reads TGTGCCAGCAGCGTAGCACCGACAGCCTACGAGCAGTACTTC. Translated, it gives CASSVAPTAYEQYF.

The CDR3 here is CASSFPVTGAGNTIYF. CDR3 DNA: TGTGCCAGCAGTTTCCCCGTGACAGGGGCTGGAAACACCATATATTTT. This rearrangement joins TRBV2 to TRBJ1-3, with TRBD1 identical over 8 bases. The J segment lost 2 bases and the V segment lost 5 bases, leaving 8 bases of the junction unmatched. The CDR3 consists of 16 residues. From germline, CDR1 is SNHLY and CDR2 FYNNEI.

The chain carries TRBV6-1 and TRBJ1-1, with no clear D. With 1 base removed from V and 1 base from J, the gap between germline ends came to 7 bases. The CDR3 is 14 amino acids. The germline gives CDR1 MNHNS, CDR2 SASEGT. The CDR3 DNA reads TGTGCCAGCAGTGAAGTTAGAGCGAACACTGAAGCTTTCTTT. The encoded protein is CASSEVRANTEAFF.

The chain combines TRBV19 with TRBJ1-1; no clear D. CDR3 length equals 13 residues. Germline values: CDR1 LNHDA, CDR2 SQIVND (reference sequence). V was cut by 2 bases and J by 1 base, with 5 bases left in between. The CDR3 nucleotides are TGTGCCAGTAGTATAAGAGAGAACACTGAAGCTTTCTTT. It codes for CASSIRENTEAFF.

With respect to this clone: Additional DNA sequences in this sample encode the identical CDR3. The chain recombines TRBV7-9 with TRBJ1-1; D unresolved. The CDR3 sequence is 12 residues long. CDR1 is SEHNR, CDR2 FQNEAQ, per germline (reference sequence). Trimming removed 1 base from V and 4 bases from J, with 4 bases in between. CDR3 DNA: TGTGCCAGCAGCTTAGTGCGCACTGAAGCTTTCTTT. It translates to CASSLVRTEAFF.

The gene calls are TRBV27 and TRBJ1-5; D is possibly TRBD1 (6 bases). CDR1 MNHEY and CDR2 SMNVEV come from the germline V gene (reference sequence). The CDR3 contains 13 residues. Trimming pared 5 bases from V and 5 bases from J, leaving 10 bases between. In nucleotides, the CDR3 is TGTGCCAGCAGTCCCGGACAGTATCAGCCCCAGCATTTT. The encoded protein is CASSPGQYQPQHF.

The chain uses TRBV5-1 and TRBJ2-7; TRBD1 matches at 7 bases. The CDR3 length is 13 residues. Germline V lookup: CDR1 SGHRS, CDR2 YFSETQ. With V trimmed by 3 bases and J by 5 bases, 5 bases remained unmatched. The CDR3 region has the DNA TGCGCCAGCAGCTCCCCCCAGGGGGACGAGCAGTACTTC. Protein product: CASSSPQGDEQYF.

V and J are TRBV7-9 and TRBJ1-1; D unclear. Germline V lookup: CDR1 SEHNR, CDR2 FQNEAQ (reference sequence). The length of the CDR3 is 14 residues. The V end was cut by 5 bases, the J end by 4 bases, with 14 bases between. The CDR3 here is CASSPSARSTEAFF. In DNA, the CDR3 is TGTGCCAGCAGCCCCTCGGCGAGGAGCACTGAAGCTTTCTTT.

This sequence joins TRBV19 and TRBJ1-2, with 9 bases matching TRBD1. Germline assignment: CDR1 LNHDA and CDR2 SQIVND (reference sequence). Trimming took 6 bases from V and 1 from J; bases not matched to a gene: 3. This CDR3 is built from 14 residues. The CDR3 sequence: CASRRTGDNYGYTF. CDR3 DNA sequence: TGTGCCAGTAGAAGGACAGGGGATAACTATGGCTACACCTTC. Using reference TRBV19 and TRBJ1-2 for the parts outside the CDR3, the full variable domain is DGGITQSPKYLFRKEGQNVTLSCEQNLNHDAMYWYRQDPGQGLRLIYYSQIVNDFQKGDIAEGYSVSREKKESFPLTVTSAQKNPTAFYLCASRRTGDNYGYTFGSGTRLTVV.

The sample holds a few counts of this clone. The chain uses TRBV5-1 and TRBJ2-7; TRBD1 matches at 9 bases. CDR3 length: 15 residues. The germline V gene has CDR1 SGHRS and CDR2 YFSETQ. Losses at the gene ends were 3 bases for V and 5 bases for J; bases not matched to a gene: 9. The CDR3 bases are TGCGCCAGCAGCTATTTACAGGGGGCATTCCACGAGCAGTACTTC. Its protein product is CASSYLQGAFHEQYF.

The chain couples TRBV2 to TRBJ2-7; the match to TRBD1 covers 7 bases. Unmatched junction bases numbered 2, after V lost 5 bases and J lost 7 bases. This CDR3 has 11 amino acids. The germline CDR1 and CDR2 sequences are SNHLY and FYNNEI. The CDR3 protein is CASSQDREQYF. CDR3 nucleotide sequence: TGTGCCAGCAGTCAGGACAGGGAGCAGTACTTC.

The V call is TRBV7-2, the J call TRBJ1-2; weak D call: TRBD1 (5 bases). Trimming removed 5 bases at V and 6 bases at J, with 7 bases between. Germline CDR1 is SGHTA and CDR2 is FQGNSA. CDR3 length equals 11 residues. This CDR3 is CASSLRDGYTF. For the CDR3, the DNA is TGTGCCAGCAGCCTCAGGGATGGCTACACCTTC.

This clone appeared once. V is TRBV30 and J is TRBJ2-7, with TRBD2 as a possible D gene (7 bases). The V end was cut by 2 bases, the J end by 4 bases, with 18 bases between. The CDR3 sequence is 15 residues long. In germline, CDR1 is GTSNPN, CDR2 SVGIG (reference sequence). The CDR3 DNA is TGTGCCTGGAGTCTGAGGGGGGGACTTGGGTACGAGCAGTACTTC. This encodes CAWSLRGGLGYEQYF.

The chain couples TRBV19 to TRBJ1-1; the D gene is possibly TRBD1 (6 bases). V dropped 7 bases and J dropped 8 bases, with 26 bases sitting between them. CDR1 LNHDA and CDR2 SQIVND come from the germline V gene (reference sequence). This CDR3 spans 16 amino acids. This CDR3 reads CASTWTQGRGSSEAFF. CDR3 DNA: TGTGCCAGTACCTGGACCCAGGGTAGGGGGTCCAGCGAAGCTTTCTTT. Complete variable domain (other parts from reference TRBV19 and TRBJ1-1): DGGITQSPKYLFRKEGQNVTLSCEQNLNHDAMYWYRQDPGQGLRLIYYSQIVNDFQKGDIAEGYSVSREKKESFPLTVTSAQKNPTAFYLCASTWTQGRGSSEAFFGQGTRLTVV.

The chain has TRBV7-9 and TRBJ2-1; maybe TRBD2 (7 bases). CDR1 and CDR2 (germline): SEHNR, FQNEAQ (reference sequence). There are 15 residues in the CDR3. Trimming pared 5 bases from V and 4 bases from J, leaving 15 bases between. CDR3 DNA sequence: TGTGCCAGCAGCCCCTGGCGGGGGCCTTACAATGAGCAGTTCTTC. It translates to CASSPWRGPYNEQFF. Supplemented by reference TRBV7-9 and TRBJ2-1, the full variable domain reads DTGVSQNPRHKITKRGQNVTFRCDPISEHNRLYWYRQTLGQGPEFLTYFQNEAQLEKSRLLSDRFSAERPKGSFSTLEIQRTEQGDSAMYLCASSPWRGPYNEQFFGPGTRLTVL.